The 6 T cell receptor beta chains given below trace back to one sample, sequenced in a study of blood T cell repertoires in COVID-19. Produced via immunoSEQ multiplex PCR; TCRdb's table is partial and in-frame only. The sample consists of over 100,000 clones, around 84% of them appearing once. Sequencing was done on a sample of peripheral blood. These TCRs come from a man between 60 and 75 years old with acute or convalescent COVID-19.

V gene TRBV12-5 combines with J gene TRBJ2-1, with a possible D match to TRBD1 (6 bases). The germline V and J ends were trimmed by 7 bases and 3 bases, with 16 bases remaining between them. Germline V gives CDR1 LGHNT, CDR2 FRNRAP. The CDR3 is 15 amino acids. The chain's CDR3 is CASAVVVGGYNEQFF. The CDR3 region has the DNA TGTGCTAGTGCCGTCGTAGTAGGGGGCTACAATGAGCAGTTCTTC. Drawing the rest from reference TRBV12-5 and TRBJ2-1, the complete variable domain is DARVTQTPRHKVTEMGQEVTMRCQPILGHNTVFWYRQTMMQGLELLAYFRNRAPLDDSGMPKDRFSAEMPDATLATLKIQPSEPRDSAVYFCASAVVVGGYNEQFFGPGTRLTVL.

This clone was observed at least ten times. The chain joins TRBV18 to TRBJ1-1, with 8 bases lining up with TRBD1. V lost 6 bases, J lost 5 bases, and 5 bases stayed unmatched. The CDR3 runs to 13 residues. Germline CDR1 is KGHSH and CDR2 is LQKENI. CDR3 bases: TGTGCCAGCTCGACAGGGGTGGGAACTGAAGCTTTCTTT. The encoded protein is CASSTGVGTEAFF.

This clone has a single count. The chain combines TRBV5-1 with TRBJ2-2, with TRBD2 matching 14 bases. The J segment lost 0 bases and the V segment lost 0 bases, leaving 4 bases of the junction unmatched. The germline gives CDR1 SGHRS, CDR2 YFSETQ. The CDR3 runs to 19 residues. This CDR3 reads CASSLVGLAGAANTGELFF. For the CDR3, the DNA is TGCGCCAGCAGCTTGGTGGGACTAGCGGGGGCCGCGAACACCGGGGAGCTGTTTTTT.

This clone was picked up one time. J is TRBJ1-2 and V is TRBV5-1; TRBD1 matches 12 bases. J gave up 8 bases and V 0 bases, and 5 bases lay outside the gene matches. This CDR3 has 15 amino acids. Germline V gene sequence: CDR1 SGHRS, CDR2 YFSETQ. Here the CDR3 reads CASSLAGTGGDGYTF. In nucleotides, the CDR3 is TGCGCCAGCAGCTTGGCCGGGACAGGGGGCGACGGCTACACCTTC.

This clone was recorded once. The chain combines TRBV5-1 with TRBJ2-5; the D gene is possibly TRBD1 (7 bases). The CDR3 is 15 residues long. Trimming took off 3 bases at V and 3 bases at J, with 15 bases between the two ends. Per germline, CDR1 SGHRS and CDR2 YFSETQ. For the CDR3, the DNA is TGCGCCAGCAGCTGGGGCGGGACAGACGAAGAGACCCAGTACTTC. Translated: CASSWGGTDEETQYF.

This CDR3 is CASSPQGLAGYNEQFF. The CDR3, as DNA: TGTGCCAGCTCACCACAAGGACTAGCGGGGTACAATGAGCAGTTCTTC. This chain connects TRBV18 to TRBJ2-1, with 12 bases identical to TRBD2. V was pared by 1 base and J by 4 bases, with 2 bases of the junction left unmatched. There are 16 residues in the CDR3. Germline V lookup: CDR1 KGHSH, CDR2 LQKENI.